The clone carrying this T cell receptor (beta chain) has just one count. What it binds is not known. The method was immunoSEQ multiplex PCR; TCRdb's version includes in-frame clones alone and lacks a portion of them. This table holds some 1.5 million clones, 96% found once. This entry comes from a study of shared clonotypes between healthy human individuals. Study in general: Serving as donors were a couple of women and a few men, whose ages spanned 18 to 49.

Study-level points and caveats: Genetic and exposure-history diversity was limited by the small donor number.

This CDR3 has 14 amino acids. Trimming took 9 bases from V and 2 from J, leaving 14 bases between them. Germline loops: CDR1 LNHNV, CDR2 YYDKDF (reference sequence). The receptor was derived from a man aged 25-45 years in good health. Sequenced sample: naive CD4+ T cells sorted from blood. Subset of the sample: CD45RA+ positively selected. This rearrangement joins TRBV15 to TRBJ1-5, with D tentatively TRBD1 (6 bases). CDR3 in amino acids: CATNRAGGNQPQHF. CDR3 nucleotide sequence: TGTGCCACTAACAGGGCCGGAGGCAATCAGCCCCAGCATTTT.